The TCR beta chain described here comes from a study of breast tumors, draining lymph nodes, adjacent tissues. The lymph nodes were axillary draining lymph nodes from breast cancer patients. Germline CDR1 reads MNHNS; CDR2 reads SASEGT. The V gene end was trimmed by 11 bases and the J gene end by 1 base; junction bases not matched to a gene: 8. The CDR3 loop spans 13 amino acids. This clonotype was observed at least ten times. Its specificity is unknown. TCRdb recomputed calls from the multiplex PCR reads with MiXCR, one row per CDR3 protein. The data hold approximately 170,000 distinct CDR3 sequences, with about 30% observed a single time. Study-wide results and caveats: Tumor repertoires ranked between lymph nodes and nontumor tissue in diversity, with V and J gene preferences. Luminal-like breast cancer showed significantly greater tumor-nontumor repertoire similarity than basal-like breast cancer did.

This sequence joins TRBV6-1 and TRBJ2-7; 7 positions agree with TRBD1. The sequenced material came from axillary lymph node tissue. This TCR was recovered from a female donor with breast cancer. Some clones in this sample may be carry-over from other donors' samples. CDR3 nucleotide sequence: TGTGCCGTGTCCCCAGGGGGTTCCTACGAGCAGTACTTC. This sequence encodes CAVSPGGSYEQYF.